This entry is about one T cell receptor (beta chain). Its antigen remains unidentified. This entry comes from a study of cytomegalovirus exposure and HLA in healthy donors. The wider study: Earlier, 150 million to 200 million T cells were analyzed, and 95 million to 140 million unique TCR beta sequences were found among them. Study results and limitations: TCR beta sequences reportedly predicted most subjects' HLA-A and HLA-B alleles accurately. A later analysis found TCR association rates differed by HLA locus, highest for DRB1 and lowest for HLA-C.

PCR employed 60 Vbeta and 13 Jbeta primers. Data came from immunoSEQ multiplex PCR; TCRdb stores just in-frame clones and leaves some out. Here the sample spans around 100,000 clones, around 64% being singletons. Losses at the gene ends were 5 bases for V and 4 bases for J; bases not matched to a gene: 16. CDR3 length equals 17 residues. CDR1 is MNHEY and CDR2 is SMNVEV in the germline V gene (reference sequence). The source of this sequence is a woman aged 25-40 years in good health and CMV-seronegative. The chain couples TRBV27 to TRBJ1-1; 7 nucleotides line up with TRBD1. Sequencing was done on a sample of PBMCs. The CDR3 loop reads CASSLRQGVGWSTEAFF. Here the CDR3 DNA reads TGTGCCAGCAGTCTACGACAGGGAGTTGGTTGGAGCACTGAAGCTTTCTTT.